This T cell receptor (beta chain) was observed in a study of control samples from healthy donors and cancer patients. This CDR3 contains 13 residues. With 5 bases clipped from V and 3 bases from J, the junction kept 3 bases outside the gene matches. Germline CDR1 is MNHEY and CDR2 is SMNVEV (reference sequence). The data were produced by immunoSEQ multiplex PCR, yet TCRdb's version contains in-frame clones alone and is incomplete. This table holds more than 140,000 clones, under 95% found once. The sequence was collected from a man between 18 and 35 years old in good health. Sequenced sample: blood. The chain employs TRBV27 and TRBJ2-7; 8 nucleotides line up with TRBD2. The CDR3 nucleotides read TGTGCCAGCAGTCCTCGGGAGGGCTACGAGCAGTACTTC. As protein: CASSPREGYEQYF.